The 29 T cell receptor beta chains below all came from one sample that was sequenced in a study of shared clonotypes between healthy human individuals. Method: immunoSEQ multiplex PCR; TCRdb's copy keeps in-frame clones and lacks some. The sample contains 2 million to 2.5 million clones, under 95% of which appear only once. Sequences were obtained from naive CD4+ T cells from PBMCs. Subset specified: CD45RA+ positively selected. The receptors derive from a man younger than 35 in good health. Some clones in this sample may be carry-over from other donors' samples.

Concerning this clone itself: The sample contains more than one DNA sequence encoding this CDR3. V and J are TRBV7-3 and TRBJ1-1, with TRBD1 as a possible D gene (6 bases). V was trimmed by 0 bases and J by 1 base, leaving 6 bases between them. The CDR3 totals 14 residues. Germline CDR1 is SGHTA and CDR2 is FQGTGA. Here the CDR3 DNA reads TGTGCCAGCAGCTTAACCAGGGGGAACACTGAAGCTTTCTTT. Its translation is CASSLTRGNTEAFF.

V usage is TRBV9 and J usage is TRBJ2-1, with D perhaps matching TRBD2 (5 bases). The CDR3 extends over 15 amino acids. The V gene's germline CDR1 is SGDLS and CDR2 YYNGEE. The V gene lost 0 bases and the J gene lost 7 bases, with 14 bases spanning the gap. The CDR3 nucleotides read TGTGCCAGCAGCGTAGGGTCTAGCCGATTTAATGAGCAGTTCTTC. Its translation: CASSVGSSRFNEQFF.

This sequence joins TRBV5-1 and TRBJ2-7; a weak D match, TRBD1 (5 bases). CDR1 is SGHRS and CDR2 is YFSETQ in the germline V gene. The CDR3 is 14 amino acids. Trimming shortened V by 0 bases and J by 2 bases, and 9 bases separated the two germline ends. The chain's CDR3 is CASSLVDSTYEQYF. CDR3 nucleotides: TGCGCCAGCAGCTTGGTTGACAGCACCTACGAGCAGTACTTC. Full variable domain (remainder filled in from reference TRBV5-1 and TRBJ2-7): KAGVTQTPRYLIKTRGQQVTLSCSPISGHRSVSWYQQTPGQGLQFLFEYFSETQRNKGNFPGRFSGRQFSNSRSEMNVSTLELGDSALYLCASSLVDSTYEQYFGPGTRLTVT.

The V call is TRBV5-1, the J call TRBJ1-1; D not certain. The germline V gene has CDR1 SGHRS and CDR2 YFSETQ. The germline V and J ends were trimmed by 2 bases and 4 bases, with 18 bases remaining between them. There are 16 residues in the CDR3. CDR3 nucleotide sequence: TGCGCCAGCAGCTTTAGGGTAGACGGGGATGGCACTGAAGCTTTCTTT. This sequence encodes CASSFRVDGDGTEAFF.

The chain carries TRBV7-2 and TRBJ1-1; the match to TRBD1 covers 7 bases. The V gene end was trimmed by 2 bases and the J gene end by 13 bases; junction bases not matched to a gene: 7. This CDR3 is built from 12 residues. Looked up from germline, CDR1 is SGHTA and CDR2 is FQGNSA. The CDR3 here is CASSLSRQGVFF. The CDR3 DNA reads TGTGCCAGCAGCTTATCCCGGCAGGGGGTTTTCTTT.

Regarding this clone: The sample holds other DNA sequences that translate to the same CDR3. The CDR3 loop is CAISGLAGGSYNEQFF. DNA for the CDR3: TGTGCCATCAGTGGTCTAGCGGGTGGCTCCTACAATGAGCAGTTCTTC. The chain employs TRBV10-3 and TRBJ2-1; 8 nucleotides align to TRBD2. Germline values: CDR1 ENHRY, CDR2 SYGVKD. Unmatched junction bases numbered 5, after V lost 4 bases and J lost 0 bases. This CDR3 region has 16 residues.

A remark on this clone: The same CDR3 arises from other DNA sequences in this sample as well. DNA for the CDR3: TGCGCCAGCAGCTTGGACAGGGCAGACGAAAAACTGTTTTTT. This gives the protein CASSLDRADEKLFF. The V gene is TRBV5-1, the J gene TRBJ1-4; D is possibly TRBD1 (6 bases). The germline V gene encodes CDR1 SGHRS and CDR2 YFSETQ. The V end lost 0 bases, the J end lost 8 bases, and 11 bases lay between the germline ends. The CDR3 contains 14 residues.

This clone was picked up one time. This rearrangement joins TRBV7-3 to TRBJ2-6; 7 bases line up with TRBD2. The ends lost 1 base at V and 1 base at J; junction bases unmatched: 10. Germline V gene data show CDR1 as SGHTA and CDR2 as FQGTGA. This CDR3 has 19 amino acids. CDR3 coding DNA: TGTGCCAGCAGCTTAAAGGCCTTCCCGGGGGGATCTGGGGCCAACGTCCTGACTTTC. Its protein product is CASSLKAFPGGSGANVLTF.

This chain connects TRBV7-3 to TRBJ1-5; D perhaps matches TRBD1 (5 bases). The ends were cut back, 5 bases at V and 7 bases at J, with 12 bases in the middle. There are 13 residues in the CDR3. Germline loops: CDR1 SGHTA, CDR2 FQGTGA. The chain's CDR3 is CASSQGRDQPQHF. In DNA, the CDR3 is TGTGCCAGCAGCCAGGGCCGGGACCAGCCCCAGCATTTT.

The rearrangement links TRBV29-1 to TRBJ1-1; the D gene is possibly TRBD1 (5 bases). Trimming left V 4 bases short and J 4 bases short, with 13 bases between. Per the germline V gene, CDR1 is SQVTM and CDR2 is ANQGSEA. The length of the CDR3 is 13 residues. The CDR3 coding sequence is TGCAGCGTTGTCGGCAGGGTCGGCACTGAAGCTTTCTTT. It is translated as CSVVGRVGTEAFF.

As regards this clone: Other nucleotide sequences in the sample specify the same CDR3. This chain joins TRBV20-1 and TRBJ2-5, with D uncertain. The V gene lost 2 bases and the J gene lost 4 bases, with 5 bases spanning the gap. The CDR3 is made up of 11 amino acids. Per germline, CDR1 DFQATT and CDR2 SNEGSKA (reference sequence). The CDR3 protein is CSARRAETQYF. The CDR3 DNA sequence: TGCAGTGCTAGACGGGCAGAGACCCAGTACTTC.

The chain couples TRBV28 to TRBJ2-3; tentative D call: TRBD1 (5 bases). V was cut by 5 bases and J by 3 bases, with 12 bases left in between. The V gene's germline CDR1 is MDHEN and CDR2 SYDVKM. The CDR3 loop spans 14 amino acids. The CDR3 DNA reads as TGTGCCAGCAGTCCATACTCAGGGACAGATACGCAGTATTTT. It specifies CASSPYSGTDTQYF.

The rearrangement joins TRBV6-4 to TRBJ2-3; D call uncertain. V was shortened by 7 bases and J by 0 bases, with 5 bases between the two germline ends. The CDR3 sequence is 12 residues long. The germline V gene has CDR1 MRHNA and CDR2 SNTAGT. The chain's CDR3 is CASTGSTDTQYF. Written as DNA, the CDR3 is TGTGCCAGCACTGGTAGCACAGATACGCAGTATTTT.

The chain uses TRBV9 and TRBJ1-3; D is ambiguous. The CDR3 runs 14 residues. Trimming shortened V by 0 bases and J by 5 bases, and 9 bases separated the two germline ends. Germline V lookup: CDR1 SGDLS, CDR2 YYNGEE. CDR3 sequence reads: CASSVADTRNTIYF. The CDR3 nucleotides read TGTGCCAGCAGCGTAGCAGATACCCGAAACACCATATATTTT.

V usage is TRBV4-2 and J usage is TRBJ2-1, with TRBD1 matching over 10 bases. J gave up 5 bases and V 1 base, and 8 bases lay outside the gene matches. This CDR3 is 17 amino acids long. The germline CDR1 and CDR2 sequences are LGHNA and YNFKEQ. The CDR3 reads CASSQVPGQGENNEQFF. The DNA of the CDR3 is TGTGCCAGCAGCCAAGTCCCCGGACAGGGGGAGAACAATGAGCAGTTCTTC.

The genes are TRBV11-2 and TRBJ2-7; no definite D call. The ends were cut back, 1 base at V and 6 bases at J, with 7 bases in the middle. Germline V lookup: CDR1 SGHAT, CDR2 FQNNGV. CDR3 size: 12 residues. CDR3: CASSLAPFEQYF. CDR3 nucleotide sequence: TGTGCCAGCAGCTTAGCCCCGTTCGAGCAGTACTTC. The variable domain in full, with the rest retrieved from reference TRBV11-2 and TRBJ2-7, is EAGVAQSPRYKIIEKRQSVAFWCNPISGHATLYWYQQILGQGPKLLIQFQNNGVVDDSQLPKDRFSAERLKGVDSTLKIQPAKLEDSAVYLCASSLAPFEQYFGPGTRLTVT.

The chain joins TRBV29-1 to TRBJ2-1; D gene ambiguous. This CDR3 comprises 11 residues. V was trimmed by 4 bases and J by 5 bases, leaving 6 bases between them. Germline values: CDR1 SQVTM, CDR2 ANQGSEA. This CDR3 is CSVGPDNEQFF. CDR3 bases: TGCAGCGTTGGGCCGGACAATGAGCAGTTCTTC.

J is TRBJ2-7 and V is TRBV28; 7 nucleotides agree with TRBD1. The CDR3 is made up of 15 amino acids. CDR1 is MDHEN and CDR2 is SYDVKM in the germline V gene. V was pared by 6 bases and J by 6 bases, with 14 bases of the junction left unmatched. The CDR3 protein is CASRTGTVPSGEQYF. CDR3 sequence (DNA): TGTGCCAGCAGGACCGGGACAGTCCCATCGGGCGAGCAGTACTTC.

V and J are TRBV7-8 and TRBJ2-3; D not certain. Per the germline V gene, CDR1 is SGHVS and CDR2 is FQNEAQ. V lost 1 base and J lost 2, with 10 bases in between. The CDR3 spans 15 residues. The CDR3 protein is CASSLGVSNTDTQYF. CDR3 nucleotides: TGTGCCAGCAGCTTAGGTGTCAGTAACACAGATACGCAGTATTTT.

The chain joins TRBV5-4 to TRBJ1-3; D gene unclear. Trimming pared 0 bases from V and 0 bases from J, leaving 10 bases between. This CDR3 is built from 16 residues. Germline CDR1 is SGHNT and CDR2 is YYREEE (reference sequence). The CDR3 coding sequence is TGTGCCAGCAGCTTGGGGCCGATAAACTCTGGAAACACCATATATTTT. Its protein is CASSLGPINSGNTIYF.

The chain uses TRBV29-1 and TRBJ2-4; 9 nucleotides match TRBD1. From germline, CDR1 is SQVTM and CDR2 ANQGSEA. The J segment lost 7 bases and the V segment lost 4 bases, leaving 8 bases of the junction unmatched. The CDR3 loop spans 14 amino acids. The CDR3 bases are TGCAGCGTTGCCCAAGACAGGGGGTACAACATTCAGTACTTC. Protein: CSVAQDRGYNIQYF.

The chain joins TRBV7-3 to TRBJ2-6, with D perhaps matching TRBD1 (5 bases). The germline V and J ends were trimmed by 5 bases and 3 bases, with 14 bases remaining between them. The germline V gene has CDR1 SGHTA and CDR2 FQGTGA. CDR3 size: 16 residues. CDR3 DNA sequence: TGTGCCAGCAGCCGCCCTACAGGAGTTGGGGCCAACGTCCTGACTTTC. As protein: CASSRPTGVGANVLTF.

This clone was picked up one time. The chain couples TRBV2 to TRBJ2-7; D is unclear. The CDR3 has 13 amino acids. Germline CDR1 SNHLY, CDR2 FYNNEI. Trimming cost V 6 bases and J 5 bases, with 14 bases left between them. The CDR3 reads CASRLVASNEQYF. CDR3 bases: TGTGCCAGCAGACTGGTGGCATCTAACGAGCAGTACTTC. Full variable domain (outside the CDR3, taken from reference TRBV2 and TRBJ2-7): EPEVTQTPSHQVTQMGQEVILRCVPISNHLYFYWYRQILGQKVEFLVSFYNNEISEKSEIFDDQFSVERPDGSNFTLKIRSTKLEDSAMYFCASRLVASNEQYFGPGTRLTVT.

With respect to this clone: Within the sample, other DNA sequences also encode this same CDR3. The chain links TRBV27 to TRBJ1-1; D may be TRBD1 (6 bases). Deletions cut 4 bases from V and 5 bases from J, with 8 bases between. The length of the CDR3 is 12 residues. CDR1 and CDR2 from the germline V gene are MNHEY and SMNVEV (reference sequence). The CDR3 coding sequence is TGTGCCAGCAGTTCTACAGGGACTGAAGCTTTCTTT. Its protein product is CASSSTGTEAFF.

This rearrangement joins TRBV29-1 to TRBJ2-7, with TRBD1 matching over 8 bases. Trimming removed 7 bases from V and 2 bases from J; junction bases left unmatched: 7. This CDR3 is built from 13 residues. CDR1 and CDR2 from the germline V gene are SQVTM and ANQGSEA. CDR3 sequence (DNA): TGCAGCGCGTCCAGGGGGCTTACCTACGAGCAGTACTTC. It yields the protein CSASRGLTYEQYF.

The V call is TRBV18, the J call TRBJ1-3; possibly TRBD1 for D (5 bases). The CDR3 covers 15 residues. Germline CDR1 reads KGHSH; CDR2 reads LQKENI. Trimming stripped 2 bases from V and 2 bases from J, with 10 bases between. The CDR3 loop is CASSPTRAPGNTIYF. The CDR3 DNA is TGTGCCAGCTCACCAACCAGGGCCCCTGGAAACACCATATATTTT.

The V gene is TRBV30, the J gene TRBJ2-7; D may be TRBD2 (5 bases). Between the trimmed V and J ends, which lost 0 bases and 8 bases, there was a span of 11 bases. Germline CDR1 is GTSNPN and CDR2 is SVGIG (reference sequence). The CDR3 spans 12 residues. CDR3 sequence (DNA): TGTGCCTGGAGTGTGCGGGCCTTCCAGCAGTACTTC. This encodes CAWSVRAFQQYF.

The rearrangement uses TRBV28 and TRBJ2-5; 15 positions match TRBD2. The CDR3 extends over 20 amino acids. The germline V gene has CDR1 MDHEN and CDR2 SYDVKM. Losses at the gene ends were 4 bases for V and 5 bases for J; bases not matched to a gene: 17. CDR3 in DNA: TGTGCCAGCAGTTCCCGCCGGGGGACTAGCGGGAGGTTCTTTATTGAGACCCAGTACTTC. Translating gives CASSSRRGTSGRFFIETQYF.

The table lists this clone with a count of one. The chain carries TRBV29-1 and TRBJ2-3, with a tentative D call TRBD2 (5 bases). The CDR3 has 14 amino acids. The germline V gene encodes CDR1 SQVTM and CDR2 ANQGSEA. The V end was cut by 6 bases, the J end by 1 base, with 14 bases between. CDR3 sequence (DNA): TGCAGCGTGCGCGAATTTAGCGGCACAGATACGCAGTATTTT. Amino acid sequence: CSVREFSGTDTQYF.